This entry is about one T cell receptor (beta chain). This sample is part of a study of control samples from healthy donors and cancer patients. Repertoires were generated with immunoSEQ multiplex PCR, while TCRdb's copy carries only in-frame clones and drops some. There are 120,000 or so clones in the sample; 91% occur only once, and approximately 9% lies in the top ten. The CDR3 covers 14 residues. The chain links TRBV21-1 to TRBJ2-3. TRBV21-1 is labeled a pseudogene. The sample comprised blood. The sequence came from a man aged 18 to 29 in good health. The CDR3 region is CASSKDGSTDTQYF. In DNA, the CDR3 is TGTGCCAGCAGCAAGGACGGAAGCACAGATACGCAGTATTTT.